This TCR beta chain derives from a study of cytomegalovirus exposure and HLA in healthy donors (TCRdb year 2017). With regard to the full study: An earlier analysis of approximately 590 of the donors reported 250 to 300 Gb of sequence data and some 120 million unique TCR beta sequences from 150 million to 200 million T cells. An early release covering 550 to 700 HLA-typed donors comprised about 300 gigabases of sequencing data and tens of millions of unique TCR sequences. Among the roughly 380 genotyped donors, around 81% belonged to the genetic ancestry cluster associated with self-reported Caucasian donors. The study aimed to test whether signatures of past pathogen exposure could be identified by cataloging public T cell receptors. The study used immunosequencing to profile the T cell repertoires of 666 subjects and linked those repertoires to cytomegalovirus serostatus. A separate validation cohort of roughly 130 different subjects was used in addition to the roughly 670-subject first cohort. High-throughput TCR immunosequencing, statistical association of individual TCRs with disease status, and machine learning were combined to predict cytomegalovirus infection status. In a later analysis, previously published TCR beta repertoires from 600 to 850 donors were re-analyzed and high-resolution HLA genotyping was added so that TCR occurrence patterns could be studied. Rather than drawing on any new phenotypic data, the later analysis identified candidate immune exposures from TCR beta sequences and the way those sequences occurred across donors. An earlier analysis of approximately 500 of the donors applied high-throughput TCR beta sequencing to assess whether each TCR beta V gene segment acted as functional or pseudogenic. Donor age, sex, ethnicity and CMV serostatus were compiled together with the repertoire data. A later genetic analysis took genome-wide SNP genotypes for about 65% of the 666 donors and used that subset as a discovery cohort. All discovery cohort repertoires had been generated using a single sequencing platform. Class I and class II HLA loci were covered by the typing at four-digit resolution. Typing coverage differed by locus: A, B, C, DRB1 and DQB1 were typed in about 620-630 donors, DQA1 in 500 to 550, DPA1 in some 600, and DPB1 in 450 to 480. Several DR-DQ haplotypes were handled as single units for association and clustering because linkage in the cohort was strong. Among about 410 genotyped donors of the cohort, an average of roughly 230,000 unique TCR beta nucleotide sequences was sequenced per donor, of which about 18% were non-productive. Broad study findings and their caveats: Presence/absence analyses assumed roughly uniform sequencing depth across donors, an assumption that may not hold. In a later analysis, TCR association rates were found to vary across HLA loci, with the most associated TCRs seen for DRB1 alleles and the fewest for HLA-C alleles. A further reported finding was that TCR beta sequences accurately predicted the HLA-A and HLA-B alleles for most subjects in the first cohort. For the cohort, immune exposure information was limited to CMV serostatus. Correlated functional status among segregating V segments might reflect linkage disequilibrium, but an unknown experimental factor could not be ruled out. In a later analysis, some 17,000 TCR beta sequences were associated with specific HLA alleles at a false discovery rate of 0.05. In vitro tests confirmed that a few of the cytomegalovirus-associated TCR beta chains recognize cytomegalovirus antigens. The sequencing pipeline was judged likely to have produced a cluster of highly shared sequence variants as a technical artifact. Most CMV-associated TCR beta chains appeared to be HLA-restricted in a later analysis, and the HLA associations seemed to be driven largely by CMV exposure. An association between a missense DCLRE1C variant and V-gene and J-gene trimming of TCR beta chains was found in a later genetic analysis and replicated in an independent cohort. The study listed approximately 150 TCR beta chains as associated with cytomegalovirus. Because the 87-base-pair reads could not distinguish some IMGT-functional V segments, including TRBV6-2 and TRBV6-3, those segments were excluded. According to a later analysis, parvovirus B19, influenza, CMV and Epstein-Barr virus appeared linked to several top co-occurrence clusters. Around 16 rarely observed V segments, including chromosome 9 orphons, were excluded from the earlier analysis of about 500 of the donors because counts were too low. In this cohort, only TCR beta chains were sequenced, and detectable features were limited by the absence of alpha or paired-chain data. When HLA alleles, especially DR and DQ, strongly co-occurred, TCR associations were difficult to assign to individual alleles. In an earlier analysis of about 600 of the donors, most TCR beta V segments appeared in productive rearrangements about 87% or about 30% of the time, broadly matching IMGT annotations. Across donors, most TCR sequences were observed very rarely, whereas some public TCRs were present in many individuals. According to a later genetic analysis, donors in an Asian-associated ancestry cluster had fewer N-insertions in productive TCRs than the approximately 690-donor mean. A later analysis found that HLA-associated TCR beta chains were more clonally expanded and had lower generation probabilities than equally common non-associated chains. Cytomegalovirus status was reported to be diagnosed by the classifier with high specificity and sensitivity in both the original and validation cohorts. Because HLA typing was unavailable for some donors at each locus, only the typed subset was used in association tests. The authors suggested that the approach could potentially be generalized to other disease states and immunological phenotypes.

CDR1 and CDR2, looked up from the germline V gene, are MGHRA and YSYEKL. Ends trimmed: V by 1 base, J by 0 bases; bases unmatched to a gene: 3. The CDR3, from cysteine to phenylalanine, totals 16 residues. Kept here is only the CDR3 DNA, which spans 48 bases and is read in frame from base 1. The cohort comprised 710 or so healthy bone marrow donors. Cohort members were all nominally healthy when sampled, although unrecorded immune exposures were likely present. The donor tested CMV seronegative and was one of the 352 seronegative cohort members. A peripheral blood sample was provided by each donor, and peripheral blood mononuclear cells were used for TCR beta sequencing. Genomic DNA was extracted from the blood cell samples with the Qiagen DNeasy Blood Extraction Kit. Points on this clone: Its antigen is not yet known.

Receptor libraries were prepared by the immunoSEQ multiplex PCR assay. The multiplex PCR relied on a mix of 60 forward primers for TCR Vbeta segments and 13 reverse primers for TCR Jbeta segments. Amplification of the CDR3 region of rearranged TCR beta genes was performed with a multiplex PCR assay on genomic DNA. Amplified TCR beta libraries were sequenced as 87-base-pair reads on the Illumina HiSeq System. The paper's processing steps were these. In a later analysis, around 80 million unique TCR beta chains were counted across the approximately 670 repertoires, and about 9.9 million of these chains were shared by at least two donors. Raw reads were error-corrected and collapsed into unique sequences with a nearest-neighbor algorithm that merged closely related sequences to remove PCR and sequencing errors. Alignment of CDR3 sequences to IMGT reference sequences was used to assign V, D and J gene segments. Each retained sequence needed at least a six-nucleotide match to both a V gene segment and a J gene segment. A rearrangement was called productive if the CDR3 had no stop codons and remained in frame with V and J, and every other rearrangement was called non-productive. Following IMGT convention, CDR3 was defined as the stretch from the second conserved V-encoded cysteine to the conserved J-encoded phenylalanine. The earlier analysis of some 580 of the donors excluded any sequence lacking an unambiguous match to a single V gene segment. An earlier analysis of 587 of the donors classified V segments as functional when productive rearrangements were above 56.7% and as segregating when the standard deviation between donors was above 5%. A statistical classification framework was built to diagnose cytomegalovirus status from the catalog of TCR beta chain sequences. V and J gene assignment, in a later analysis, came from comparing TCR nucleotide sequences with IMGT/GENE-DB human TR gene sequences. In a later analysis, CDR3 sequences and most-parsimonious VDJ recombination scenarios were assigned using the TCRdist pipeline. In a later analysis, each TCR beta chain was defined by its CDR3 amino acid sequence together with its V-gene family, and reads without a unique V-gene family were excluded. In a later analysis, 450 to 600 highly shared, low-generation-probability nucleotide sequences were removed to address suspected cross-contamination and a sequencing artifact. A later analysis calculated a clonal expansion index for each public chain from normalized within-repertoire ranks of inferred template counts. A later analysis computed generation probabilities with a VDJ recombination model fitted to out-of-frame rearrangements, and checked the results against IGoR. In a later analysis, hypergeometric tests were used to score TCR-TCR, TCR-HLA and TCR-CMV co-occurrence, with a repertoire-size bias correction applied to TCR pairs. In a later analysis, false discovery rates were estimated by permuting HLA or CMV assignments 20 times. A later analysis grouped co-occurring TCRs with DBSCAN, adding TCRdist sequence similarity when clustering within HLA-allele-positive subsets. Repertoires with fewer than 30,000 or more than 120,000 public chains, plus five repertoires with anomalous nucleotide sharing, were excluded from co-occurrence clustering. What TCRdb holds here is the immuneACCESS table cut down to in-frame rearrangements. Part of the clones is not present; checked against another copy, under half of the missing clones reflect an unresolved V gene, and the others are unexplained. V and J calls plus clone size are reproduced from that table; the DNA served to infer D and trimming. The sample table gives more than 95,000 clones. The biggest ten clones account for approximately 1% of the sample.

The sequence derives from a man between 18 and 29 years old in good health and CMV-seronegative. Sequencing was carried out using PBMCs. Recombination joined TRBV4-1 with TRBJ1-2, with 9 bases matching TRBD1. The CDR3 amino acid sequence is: CASSQAGTGTNYGYTF. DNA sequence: TGCGCCAGCAGCCAAGCGGGGACAGGGACTAACTATGGCTACACCTTC.